This T cell receptor beta chain stems from a study of tumor and adjacent non-tumor tissue in lung cancer (dated 2018 in TCRdb). At the level of the whole study: Patients with adenocarcinoma (about 12), squamous cell carcinoma (2) and small cell lung cancer (1) were included in the cohort. In total, sequencing yielded 125,075,908 productive TCRbeta reads, which works out to an average of approximately 4 million reads per sample. Over 25 paired specimens, one tumor and one normal lung sample per patient, were profiled by TCRbeta CDR3 sequencing. Bulk TCRbeta repertoires were compared between lung tumor tissue and matched distant non-tumor lung tissue obtained from fewer than 16 lung cancer patients. Ages among the approximately 15 patients ranged from about 30 to 85 years, there were some 10 men and 5 women, and disease was at TNM stage I to III.

RNA was extracted from bulk unsorted tissue and checked for quality with a NanoDrop ND-1000 and an Agilent 2100. Distant non-tumor tissue taken more than 3 cm from the tumor edge was used as the normal lung sample. Newly diagnosed lung cancer patients without prior chemotherapy who had been admitted for thoracic surgery in China between August and November 2014 were enrolled as donors. Anyone who had undergone radiotherapy or chemotherapy before, or who had another cancer at the same time, was left out of the study. Surgical tissue pieces of about 1-2 cm3 were preserved in RNAlater solution and stored at -80 °C until use. Summary of the overall study and its limitations: A significantly larger cumulative share of the repertoire was made up by the top 100 clones in normal lung than in tumor tissue. Tumor tissue showed significantly higher TCR diversity (inverse Simpson) than normal lung tissue, at about 400 vs 150 (P = 0.0075, Mann-Whitney U test). Significantly higher TCR diversity was found in younger patients, and higher tumor TCR diversity was associated with shorter overall and disease-free survival. The sequencing platform is not named in the methods, and unique molecular identifiers are not mentioned. Only about 15 patients were in the cohort, and the authors stated that larger samples and more detailed clinical data are needed. Peripheral blood was not sequenced, so blood TCRbeta repertoires in these lung cancer patients were not examined.

CDR1 and CDR2 were assigned from the germline V gene as LGHNA and YSLEER. CDR3 length: 15 amino acids, cysteine to phenylalanine. Solely the CDR3 DNA is kept, with 45 bases framed from the first base. The method was multiplex PCR. Instrument used: Illumina HiSeq 2500. Following protocols modified from ARM-PCR, the researchers constructed TCRbeta libraries through three rounds of nested PCR with primers (Table S4). Before sequencing, PCR products of 200-500 bp were cut from the gel and purified using the QIAquick gel extraction kit. On the study's bioinformatics: Trimmomatic was used to clean the reads, FLASH was used to merge the reads into complete CDR3 sequences, and MiTCR was used to assign the reads to V(D)J germline segments. VDJtools was used to compute clonal diversity as the inverse Simpson's index. A read counted as productive if the sequence was in-frame and lacked a premature stop codon. The raw public data were reprocessed by TCRdb itself: fastp quality trimming at Q25, MiXCR clonotype calling, in-frame beta chains only. Entries are consolidated by CDR3 protein sequence, retaining the most common genes and DNA. TCRdb assigned the V and J calls; the authors' analysis was not used. The sample table holds under 75,000 distinct CDR3 sequences, of which approximately 71% were seen once. Around a quarter of the sample is taken by the ten largest.

Comment on this clonotype: The specificity of this receptor is unknown. A read error may produce the germline difference seen at one junction end.

The TCR originated in a woman aged 45-59 years with non-small cell lung cancer. This receptor chain uses TRBV4-3 and TRBJ1-5, with TRBD1 tentatively as D gene (6 bases match). The sample comprised distant non-tumor lung tissue. The CDR3 sequence is CVSSQRFRGLQPQHF. The nucleotide sequence is given as TGCGTCAGCAGCCAAAGGTTCAGGGGTCTTCAGCCCCAGCATTTT.